The clone carrying this T cell receptor beta chain has just one count. The data were taken from a study of blood T cell repertoires in COVID-19. TCRdb's copy holds only in-frame clones and misses some; the assay was immunoSEQ multiplex PCR. The sample contains roughly 190,000 clones, roughly four fifths of which appear only once. Germline CDR1 reads MGHDK; CDR2 reads SYGVNS. V shed 7 bases and J shed 4 bases, with 17 bases lying between them. This CDR3 contains 15 residues. V gene TRBV25-1 combines with J gene TRBJ2-1; D is perhaps TRBD2 (6 bases). Sequencing input: peripheral blood. This receptor was identified in a woman in her 40s with COVID-19, enrolled during active disease. CDR3 bases: TGTGCCAGCATTGACATTAGCGGAAAATACAATGAGCAGTTCTTC. It specifies CASIDISGKYNEQFF.